Each of the 30 T cell receptor beta chains below was sequenced from the same sample in a study of sequential checkpoint blockade in melanoma. Here immunoSEQ multiplex PCR was the method, and the copy in TCRdb shows in-frame clones only, minus some. This table has 8,500 to 10,000 clones, 60% to 80% appearing once. Treatment of the sample: randomized to nivolumab then ipilimumab (arm A) or the reverse (arm B). This specimen consisted of CD8+ T cells sorted from blood (inferred from file names), obtained from a patient given nivolumab and ipilimumab in sequence. All receptors come from a human donor with melanoma.

In its sample, this clone was seen once. The chain carries TRBV6-5 and TRBJ1-1; D gene uncertain. Germline loops: CDR1 MNHEY, CDR2 SVGAGI. V dropped 2 bases and J dropped 3 bases, with 7 bases sitting between them. The CDR3 sequence is 13 residues long. CDR3 DNA: TGTGCCAGCAGTTACGGGCAGTACACTGAAGCTTTCTTT. Its translation: CASSYGQYTEAFF.

This clone showed up just once. The gene calls are TRBV30 and TRBJ1-2; D uncertain. The V gene lost 2 bases and the J gene lost 3 bases, with 7 bases spanning the gap. Germline V gives CDR1 GTSNPN, CDR2 SVGIG (reference sequence). The CDR3 totals 12 residues. Here the CDR3 DNA reads TGTGCCTGGAGTCCAGTGGACTATGGCTACACCTTC. Its protein is CAWSPVDYGYTF.

To note about this clone: The identical CDR3 is also encoded by other nucleotide sequences in the sample. V gene TRBV19 combines with J gene TRBJ2-1, with 7 bases lining up with TRBD2. Germline loops: CDR1 LNHDA, CDR2 SQIVND (reference sequence). Trimming removed 3 bases from V and 4 bases from J; junction bases left unmatched: 3. This CDR3 region has 14 residues. The CDR3 reads CASSMGGDYNEQFF. The CDR3 DNA is TGTGCCAGTAGTATGGGGGGGGATTACAATGAGCAGTTCTTC.

The chain combines TRBV27 with TRBJ2-5, with D maybe TRBD2 (7 bases). Germline CDR1 and CDR2: MNHEY and SMNVEV (reference sequence). CDR3 size: 15 residues. The ends were cut back, 8 bases at V and 0 bases at J, with 16 bases in the middle. The CDR3 nucleotides are TGTGCCAGCTCCTGGGGGGGGCGAGACCAAGAGACCCAGTACTTC. It translates to CASSWGGRDQETQYF.

The rearrangement joins TRBV15 to TRBJ1-2, with TRBD1 matching over 7 bases. Germline V lookup: CDR1 LNHNV, CDR2 YYDKDF (reference sequence). V lost 6 bases and J lost 1; bases outside the gene matches: 8. CDR3 size: 15 residues. The CDR3 DNA reads TGTGCCACCAGGGACAGGCGGAACGATAACTATGGCTACACCTTC. This encodes CATRDRRNDNYGYTF.

The rearrangement joins TRBV27 to TRBJ2-7; possibly TRBD1 for D (6 bases). The CDR3 length is 15 residues. Trimming stripped 3 bases from V and 2 bases from J, with 14 bases between. Germline V gene data show CDR1 as MNHEY and CDR2 as SMNVEV (reference sequence). In DNA form, the CDR3 reads TGTGCCAGCAGTTTTAGTACAGGGATGACCTACGAGCAGTACTTC. This translates into CASSFSTGMTYEQYF.

CDR3 in amino acids: CASSSGTALAGTDTQYF. As DNA, the CDR3 is TGCGCCAGCAGCTCCGGGACAGCCTTAGCTGGCACAGATACGCAGTATTTT. The chain combines TRBV4-1 with TRBJ2-3; 7 bases map to TRBD1. CDR3 length: 17 residues. The germline V gene has CDR1 MGHRA and CDR2 YSYEKL. V shed 5 bases and J 1 base; nucleotides not matched to a gene: 12.

V usage is TRBV7-6 and J usage is TRBJ2-2, with 7 bases identical to TRBD2. The trim removed 1 base at V and 5 bases at J, leaving 4 bases unmatched. The length of the CDR3 is 15 residues. Germline CDR1 and CDR2: SGHVS and FNYEAQ. CDR3 sequence: CASSLERGGTGELFF. DNA for the CDR3: TGTGCCAGCAGCTTAGAGAGGGGAGGGACCGGGGAGCTGTTTTTT.

The V gene is TRBV7-3, the J gene TRBJ1-1; 10 nucleotides align to TRBD1. Germline CDR1 reads SGHTA; CDR2 reads FQGTGA. J lost 0 bases, V lost 7 bases, and 5 bases had no gene match. The CDR3 covers 15 residues. CDR3 loop: CASKTTGGMNTEAFF. For the CDR3, the DNA is TGTGCCAGCAAGACGACAGGGGGCATGAACACTGAAGCTTTCTTT.

The chain recombines TRBV4-1 with TRBJ2-1, with 9 bases identical to TRBD1. The germline V gene encodes CDR1 MGHRA and CDR2 YSYEKL. V dropped 3 bases and J dropped 7; count of bases not matched to a gene: 7. The CDR3 contains 15 residues. CDR3 bases: TGCGCCAGCAGCCAGGCGGGACAGGGCCTAAATGAGCAGTTCTTC. This codes for CASSQAGQGLNEQFF.

This clone was found a few times. Additional DNA sequences in this sample encode the identical CDR3. The chain recombines TRBV19 with TRBJ2-1; 12 bases agree with TRBD2. The trim removed 8 bases at V and 3 bases at J, leaving 2 bases unmatched. Germline CDR1 reads LNHDA; CDR2 reads SQIVND (reference sequence). The CDR3 covers 14 residues. The CDR3: CASSSGGDYNEQFF. The CDR3 nucleotides are TGTGCCAGTTCTAGCGGGGGGGACTACAATGAGCAGTTCTTC.

This chain links TRBV7-6 with TRBJ2-1, with 7 bases that match TRBD2. Germline V gene sequence: CDR1 SGHVS, CDR2 FNYEAQ. This CDR3 has 15 amino acids. V shed 0 bases, J shed 2 bases, and the junction held 1 base outside the gene matches. In DNA form, the CDR3 reads TGTGCCAGCAGCTTAGCGGGGGGGGCCTACAATGAGCAGTTCTTC. Protein sequence: CASSLAGGAYNEQFF.

This rearrangement joins TRBV7-9 to TRBJ2-7, with 10 positions matching TRBD2. After removal of 0 bases from V and 5 bases from J, the junction contained 7 bases not matched to a gene. CDR1 is SEHNR, CDR2 FQNEAQ, per germline (reference sequence). The CDR3 length is 16 residues. As DNA, the CDR3 is TGTGCCAGCAGCTTAGCCCTAGCGGGAGATTACAACGAGCAGTACTTC. Translation: CASSLALAGDYNEQYF.

This clone occurred a few times. The chain links TRBV7-6 to TRBJ1-3; D unclear. The CDR3 is made up of 15 amino acids. Trimming stripped 1 base from V and 0 bases from J, with 7 bases between. Looked up from germline, CDR1 is SGHVS and CDR2 is FNYEAQ. The CDR3 DNA reads as TGTGCCAGCAGCTTAGAGGGAGACTCTGGAAACACCATATATTTT. Protein: CASSLEGDSGNTIYF.

The genes are TRBV19 and TRBJ1-5; TRBD1 matches at 8 bases. In germline, CDR1 is LNHDA, CDR2 SQIVND (reference sequence). Trimming at V came to 4 bases and at J to 2 bases, leaving 7 bases not matched to a gene. The CDR3 loop spans 16 amino acids. As DNA, the CDR3 is TGTGCCAGTAGTAGTATACAGGGGGACGGCAATCAGCCCCAGCATTTT. It translates to CASSSIQGDGNQPQHF.

The chain uses TRBV9 and TRBJ1-4, with 7 positions matching TRBD1. From germline, CDR1 is SGDLS and CDR2 YYNGEE. J was trimmed by 3 bases and V by 0 bases; bases with no gene match: 2. The length of the CDR3 is 15 residues. CDR3 coding DNA: TGTGCCAGCAGCGTAGGGACAGGCGCTAATGAAAAACTGTTTTTT. It translates to CASSVGTGANEKLFF.

V and J are TRBV7-9 and TRBJ1-2; maybe TRBD1 (5 bases). The germline CDR1 and CDR2 sequences are SEHNR and FQNEAQ (reference sequence). The CDR3 consists of 14 residues. V lost 6 bases to trimming and J lost 2 bases, with 13 bases between them. Here the CDR3 reads CASRTSGENYGYTF. The CDR3 DNA sequence: TGTGCCAGCAGGACCTCGGGGGAGAACTATGGCTACACCTTC.

The chain carries TRBV11-2 and TRBJ2-7, with TRBD1 matching 9 bases. The V gene's germline CDR1 is SGHAT and CDR2 FQNNGV. This CDR3 is built from 16 residues. The V and J ends lost 5 bases and 4 bases, in that order; junction bases with no gene match: 12. The CDR3 reads CASSPYSGTGLYEQYF. CDR3 nucleotides: TGTGCCAGCAGCCCATATTCCGGGACAGGGTTATACGAGCAGTACTTC.

A single count supports this clone. The chain uses TRBV30 and TRBJ2-2, with D possibly TRBD2 on 7 matching bases. V was shortened by 5 bases and J by 2 bases, with 12 bases between the two germline ends. Per germline, CDR1 GTSNPN and CDR2 SVGIG (reference sequence). CDR3 length: 14 residues. The CDR3 region is CAWSSGTNTGELFF. For the CDR3, the DNA is TGTGCCTGGTCAAGCGGGACAAACACCGGGGAGCTGTTTTTT.

The V call is TRBV2, the J call TRBJ2-3; 14 bases line up with TRBD2. Germline CDR1 is SNHLY and CDR2 is FYNNEI. V was pared by 6 bases and J by 4 bases, with 9 bases of the junction left unmatched. This CDR3 has 17 amino acids. CDR3 DNA sequence: TGTGCCAGCAGCGCAGGGACTAGCGGGAGTGAGGCAGATACGCAGTATTTT. It specifies CASSAGTSGSEADTQYF.

The chain combines TRBV20-1 with TRBJ2-5; D is ambiguous. Per germline, CDR1 DFQATT and CDR2 SNEGSKA (reference sequence). The CDR3 runs 10 residues. Trimming removed 2 bases at V and 11 bases at J, with 9 bases between. CDR3 loop: CSARTPEQYF. CDR3 nucleotide sequence: TGCAGTGCTAGAACGCCGGAGCAGTACTTC.

The sample holds one count of this clone. CDR3: CASRLTGFTEAFF. As DNA, the CDR3 is TGTGCCAGCAGGCTGACAGGGTTCACTGAAGCTTTCTTT. The chain carries TRBV7-2 and TRBJ1-1; the match to TRBD1 covers 7 bases. The CDR3 is 13 residues long. Trimming removed 6 bases from V and 4 bases from J; junction bases left unmatched: 5. Germline CDR1 SGHTA, CDR2 FQGNSA.

The chain carries TRBV13 and TRBJ2-7; 15 bases line up with TRBD2. J gave up 4 bases and V 4 bases, and 11 bases lay outside the gene matches. CDR3 size: 18 residues. CDR1 is PRHDT, CDR2 FYEKMQ, per germline (reference sequence). The CDR3 here is CASSSPAKGLAGGYEQYF. The CDR3 DNA is TGTGCCAGCAGCTCGCCGGCGAAGGGACTAGCGGGAGGTTACGAGCAGTACTTC.

This rearrangement joins TRBV9 to TRBJ2-2, with D tentatively TRBD2 (7 bases). Germline loops: CDR1 SGDLS, CDR2 YYNGEE. V gave up 5 bases and J gave up 4 bases, with 15 bases separating them. The CDR3 extends over 15 amino acids. The CDR3 bases are TGTGCCAGCAGTGCATGGGGGGGGGCCACCGGGGAGCTGTTTTTT. Translating gives CASSAWGGATGELFF.

The chain combines TRBV19 with TRBJ1-2; possible D gene TRBD1, 6 bases. Germline-derived CDR1 and CDR2 are LNHDA and SQIVND (reference sequence). The CDR3 is 14 amino acids. V lost 3 bases and J 0 bases, leaving 8 bases between the germline ends. Here the CDR3 reads CASSMAGANYGYTF. In nucleotides, the CDR3 is TGTGCCAGTAGTATGGCAGGGGCTAACTATGGCTACACCTTC.

The chain joins TRBV19 to TRBJ2-7; 10 nucleotides align to TRBD1. Per germline, CDR1 LNHDA and CDR2 SQIVND (reference sequence). J was trimmed by 4 bases and V by 6 bases; bases with no gene match: 6. This CDR3 has 14 amino acids. The CDR3 sequence is CASSPGTGEYEQYF. The CDR3 DNA sequence: TGTGCCAGTAGCCCCGGGACAGGGGAATACGAGCAGTACTTC.

The CDR3: CASSQKTGVYGYTF. Here the CDR3 DNA reads TGTGCCAGCAGCCAAAAGACGGGAGTCTATGGCTACACCTTC. The chain uses TRBV27 and TRBJ1-2, with no clear D. CDR1 is MNHEY and CDR2 is SMNVEV in the germline V gene (reference sequence). This CDR3 has 14 amino acids. Deletions cut 6 bases from V and 4 bases from J, with 15 bases between.

The rearrangement links TRBV7-8 to TRBJ2-7, with D perhaps matching TRBD2 (6 bases). Germline-derived CDR1 and CDR2 are SGHVS and FQNEAQ. Trimming took 0 bases from V and 3 from J, leaving 9 bases between them. The CDR3 is made up of 14 amino acids. CDR3 nucleotides: TGTGCCAGCAGCTTAGCAGGCGGGAACTACGAGCAGTACTTC. Translated, it gives CASSLAGGNYEQYF.

The rearrangement links TRBV7-9 to TRBJ2-3; 13 bases are shared with TRBD2. This CDR3 region has 17 residues. With 2 bases clipped from V and 1 base from J, the junction kept 3 bases outside the gene matches. The germline V gene encodes CDR1 SEHNR and CDR2 FQNEAQ (reference sequence). The CDR3 nucleotides are TGTGCCAGCAGCTTACAAACTAGCGGGGGGGGCACAGATACGCAGTATTTT. Amino acids: CASSLQTSGGGTDTQYF.

This chain connects TRBV27 to TRBJ2-4; the match to TRBD1 covers 9 bases. The CDR3 is 16 residues long. The V and J ends lost 5 bases and 1 base, in that order; junction bases with no gene match: 6. The germline V gene has CDR1 MNHEY and CDR2 SMNVEV (reference sequence). The CDR3 nucleotides are TGTGCCAGCAGTCCCCTGACAGGGGGGGCCAAAAACATTCAGTACTTC. It specifies CASSPLTGGAKNIQYF.